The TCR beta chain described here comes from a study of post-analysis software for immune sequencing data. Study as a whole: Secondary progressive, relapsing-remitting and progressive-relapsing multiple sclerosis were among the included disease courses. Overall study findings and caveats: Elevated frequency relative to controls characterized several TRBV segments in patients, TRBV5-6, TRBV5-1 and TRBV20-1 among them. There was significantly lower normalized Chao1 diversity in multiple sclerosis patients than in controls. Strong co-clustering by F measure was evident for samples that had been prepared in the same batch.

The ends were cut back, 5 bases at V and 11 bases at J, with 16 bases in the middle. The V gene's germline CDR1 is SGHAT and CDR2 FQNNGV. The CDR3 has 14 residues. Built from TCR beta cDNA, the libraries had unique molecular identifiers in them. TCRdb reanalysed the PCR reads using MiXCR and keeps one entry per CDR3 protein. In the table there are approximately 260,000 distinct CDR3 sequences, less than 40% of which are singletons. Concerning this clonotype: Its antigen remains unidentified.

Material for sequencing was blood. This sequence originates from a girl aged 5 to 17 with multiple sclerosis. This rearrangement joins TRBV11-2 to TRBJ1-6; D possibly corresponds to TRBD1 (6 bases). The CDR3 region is CASSADRRSPPLHF. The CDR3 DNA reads TGTGCCAGCAGCGCGGACAGACGTAGTCCACCCCTCCACTTT.